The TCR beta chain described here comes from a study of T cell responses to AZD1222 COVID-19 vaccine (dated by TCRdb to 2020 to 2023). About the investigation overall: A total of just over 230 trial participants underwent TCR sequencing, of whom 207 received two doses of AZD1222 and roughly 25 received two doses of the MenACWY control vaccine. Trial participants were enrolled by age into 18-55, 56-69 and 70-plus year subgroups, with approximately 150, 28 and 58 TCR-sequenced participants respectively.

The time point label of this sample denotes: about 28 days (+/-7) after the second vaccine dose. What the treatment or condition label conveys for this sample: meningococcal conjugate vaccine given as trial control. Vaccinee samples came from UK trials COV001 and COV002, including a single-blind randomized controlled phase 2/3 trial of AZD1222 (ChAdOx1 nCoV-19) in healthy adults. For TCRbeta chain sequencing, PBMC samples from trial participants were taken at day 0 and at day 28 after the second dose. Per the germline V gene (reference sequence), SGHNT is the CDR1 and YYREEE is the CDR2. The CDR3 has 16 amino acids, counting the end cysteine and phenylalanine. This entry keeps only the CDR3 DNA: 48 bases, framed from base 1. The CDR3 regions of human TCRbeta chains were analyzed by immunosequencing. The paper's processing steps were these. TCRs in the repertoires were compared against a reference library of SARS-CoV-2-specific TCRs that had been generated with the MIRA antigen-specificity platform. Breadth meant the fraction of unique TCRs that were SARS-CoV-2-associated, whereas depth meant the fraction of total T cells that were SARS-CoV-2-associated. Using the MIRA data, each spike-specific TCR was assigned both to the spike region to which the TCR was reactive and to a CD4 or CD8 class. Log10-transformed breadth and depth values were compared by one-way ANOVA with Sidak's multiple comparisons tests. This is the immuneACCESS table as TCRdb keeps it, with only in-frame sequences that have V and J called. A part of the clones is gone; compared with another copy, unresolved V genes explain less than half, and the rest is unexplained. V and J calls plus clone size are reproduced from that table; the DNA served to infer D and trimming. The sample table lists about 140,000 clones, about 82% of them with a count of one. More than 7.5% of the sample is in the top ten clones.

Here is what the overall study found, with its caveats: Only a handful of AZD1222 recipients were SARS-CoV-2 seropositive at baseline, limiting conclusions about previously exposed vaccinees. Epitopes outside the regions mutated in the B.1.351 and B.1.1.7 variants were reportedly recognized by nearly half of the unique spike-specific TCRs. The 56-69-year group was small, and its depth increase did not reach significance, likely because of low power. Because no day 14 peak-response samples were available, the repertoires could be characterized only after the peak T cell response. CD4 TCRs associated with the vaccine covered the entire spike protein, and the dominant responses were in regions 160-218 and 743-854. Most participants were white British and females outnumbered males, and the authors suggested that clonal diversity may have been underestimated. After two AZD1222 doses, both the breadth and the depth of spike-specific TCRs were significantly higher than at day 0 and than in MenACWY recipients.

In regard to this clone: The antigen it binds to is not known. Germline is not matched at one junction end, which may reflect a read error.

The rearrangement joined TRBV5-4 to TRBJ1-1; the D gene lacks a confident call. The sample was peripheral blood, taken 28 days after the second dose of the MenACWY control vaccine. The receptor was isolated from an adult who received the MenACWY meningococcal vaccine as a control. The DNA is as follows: TGTGCCAGCAGCTTGGCCGGGAGGGTTAGTCCCACTGGAGCTTTCTTT. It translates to CASSLAGRVSPTGAFF.